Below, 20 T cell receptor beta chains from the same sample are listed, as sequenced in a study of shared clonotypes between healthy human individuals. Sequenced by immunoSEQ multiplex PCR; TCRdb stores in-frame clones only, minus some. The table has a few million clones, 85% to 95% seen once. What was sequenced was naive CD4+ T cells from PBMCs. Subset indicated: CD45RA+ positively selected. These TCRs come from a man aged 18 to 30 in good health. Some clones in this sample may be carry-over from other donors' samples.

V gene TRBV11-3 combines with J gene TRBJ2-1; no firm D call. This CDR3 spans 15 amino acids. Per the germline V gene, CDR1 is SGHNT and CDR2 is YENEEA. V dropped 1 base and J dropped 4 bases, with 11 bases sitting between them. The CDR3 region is CASSLGGHLYNEQFF. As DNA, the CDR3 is TGTGCCAGCAGCTTAGGTGGCCACCTTTACAATGAGCAGTTCTTC.

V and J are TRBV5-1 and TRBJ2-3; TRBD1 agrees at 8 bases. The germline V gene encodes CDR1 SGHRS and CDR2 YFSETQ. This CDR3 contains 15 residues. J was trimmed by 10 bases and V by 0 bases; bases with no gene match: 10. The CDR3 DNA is TGCGCCAGCAGCTTGGTGACAGGGGCCGATCCTCCGCAGTATTTT. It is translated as CASSLVTGADPPQYF.

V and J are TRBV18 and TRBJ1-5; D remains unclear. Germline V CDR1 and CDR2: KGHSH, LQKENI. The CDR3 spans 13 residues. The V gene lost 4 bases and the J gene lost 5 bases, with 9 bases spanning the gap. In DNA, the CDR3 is TGTGCCAGCTCACTACAGATCCATCAGCCCCAGCATTTT. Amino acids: CASSLQIHQPQHF. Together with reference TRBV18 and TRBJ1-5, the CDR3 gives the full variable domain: NAGVMQNPRHLVRRRGQEARLRCSPMKGHSHVYWYRQLPEEGLKFMVYLQKENIIDESGMPKERFSAEFPKEGPSILRIQQVVRGDSAAYFCASSLQIHQPQHFGDGTRLSIL.

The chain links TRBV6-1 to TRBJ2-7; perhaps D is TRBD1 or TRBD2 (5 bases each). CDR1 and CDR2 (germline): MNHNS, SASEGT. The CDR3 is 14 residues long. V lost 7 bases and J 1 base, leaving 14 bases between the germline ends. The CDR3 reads CASTIRGTSYEQYF. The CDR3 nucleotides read TGTGCCAGCACCATTCGGGGCACTTCCTACGAGCAGTACTTC.

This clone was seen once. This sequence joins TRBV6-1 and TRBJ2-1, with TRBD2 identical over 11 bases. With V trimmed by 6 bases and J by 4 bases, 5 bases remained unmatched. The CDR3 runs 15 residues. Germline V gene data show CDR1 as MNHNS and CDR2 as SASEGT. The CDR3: CASRATSGSYNEQFF. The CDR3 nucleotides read TGTGCCAGCAGGGCCACTAGCGGGAGTTACAATGAGCAGTTCTTC.

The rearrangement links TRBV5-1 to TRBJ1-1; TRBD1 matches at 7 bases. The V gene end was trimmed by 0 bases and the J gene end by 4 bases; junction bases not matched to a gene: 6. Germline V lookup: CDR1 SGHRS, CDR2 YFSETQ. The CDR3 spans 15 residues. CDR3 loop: CASSLAGAGGTEAFF. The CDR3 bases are TGCGCCAGCAGCTTGGCCGGGGCAGGGGGCACTGAAGCTTTCTTT.

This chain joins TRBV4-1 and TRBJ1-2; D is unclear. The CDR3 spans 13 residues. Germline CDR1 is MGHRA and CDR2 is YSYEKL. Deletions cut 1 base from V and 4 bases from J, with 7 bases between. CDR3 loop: CASSQVGVYGYTF. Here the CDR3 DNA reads TGCGCCAGCAGCCAAGTTGGCGTCTATGGCTACACCTTC.

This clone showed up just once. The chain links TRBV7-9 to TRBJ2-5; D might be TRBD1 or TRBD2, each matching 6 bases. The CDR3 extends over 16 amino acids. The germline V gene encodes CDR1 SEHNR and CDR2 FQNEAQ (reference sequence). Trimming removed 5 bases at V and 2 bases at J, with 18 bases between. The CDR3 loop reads CASSSLGGGIQETQYF. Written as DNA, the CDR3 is TGTGCCAGCAGCAGTCTCGGGGGCGGGATTCAAGAGACCCAGTACTTC.

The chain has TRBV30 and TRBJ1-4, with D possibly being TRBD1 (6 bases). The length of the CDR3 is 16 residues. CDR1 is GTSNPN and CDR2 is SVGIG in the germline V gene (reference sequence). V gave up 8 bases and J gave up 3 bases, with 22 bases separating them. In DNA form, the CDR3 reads TGTGCCAGGGACGGGGGCGTTGTAGGGGCTAATGAAAAACTGTTTTTT. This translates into CARDGGVVGANEKLFF.

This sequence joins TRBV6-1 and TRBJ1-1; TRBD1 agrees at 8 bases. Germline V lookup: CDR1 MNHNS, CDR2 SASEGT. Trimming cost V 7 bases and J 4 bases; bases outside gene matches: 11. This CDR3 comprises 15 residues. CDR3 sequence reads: CASNVLAGGFTEAFF. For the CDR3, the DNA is TGTGCCAGCAATGTGCTTGCAGGGGGCTTCACTGAAGCTTTCTTT.

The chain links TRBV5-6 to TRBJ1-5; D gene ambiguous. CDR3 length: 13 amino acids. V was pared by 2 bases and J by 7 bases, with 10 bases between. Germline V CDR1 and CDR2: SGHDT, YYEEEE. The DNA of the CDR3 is TGTGCCAGCAGCTTTTTTGAGAGGCAGCCCCAGCATTTT. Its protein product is CASSFFERQPQHF. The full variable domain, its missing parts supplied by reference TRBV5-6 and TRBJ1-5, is DAGVTQSPTHLIKTRGQQVTLRCSPKSGHDTVSWYQQALGQGPQFIFQYYEEEERQRGNFPDRFSGHQFPNYSSELNVNALLLGDSALYLCASSFFERQPQHFGDGTRLSIL.

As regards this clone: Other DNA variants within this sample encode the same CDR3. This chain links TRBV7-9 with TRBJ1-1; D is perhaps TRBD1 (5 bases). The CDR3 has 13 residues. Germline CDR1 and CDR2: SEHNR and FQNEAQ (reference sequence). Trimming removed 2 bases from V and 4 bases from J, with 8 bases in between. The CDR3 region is CASSLRGATEAFF. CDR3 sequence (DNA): TGTGCCAGCAGCTTACGGGGCGCCACTGAAGCTTTCTTT.

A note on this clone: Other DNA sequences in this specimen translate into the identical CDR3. DNA for the CDR3: TGTGCCAGCAGCCCAAGTGGCCCTAGCACAGATACGCAGTATTTT. Its translation: CASSPSGPSTDTQYF. V and J are TRBV7-3 and TRBJ2-3; D gene unclear. The ends were cut back, 5 bases at V and 0 bases at J, with 12 bases in the middle. Germline loops: CDR1 SGHTA, CDR2 FQGTGA. The CDR3 sequence is 15 residues long.

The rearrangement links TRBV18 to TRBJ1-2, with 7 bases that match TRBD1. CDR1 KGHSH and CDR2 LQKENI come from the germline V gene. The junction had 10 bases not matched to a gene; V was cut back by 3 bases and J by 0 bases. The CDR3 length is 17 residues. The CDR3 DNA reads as TGTGCCAGCTCACCTATGACAGGGTTGGGAGCTAACTATGGCTACACCTTC. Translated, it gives CASSPMTGLGANYGYTF.

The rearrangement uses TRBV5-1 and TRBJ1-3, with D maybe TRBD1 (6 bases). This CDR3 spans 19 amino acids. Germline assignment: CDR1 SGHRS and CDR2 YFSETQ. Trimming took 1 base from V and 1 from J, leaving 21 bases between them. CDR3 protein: CASSLWGRDIDGSGNTIYF. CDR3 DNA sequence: TGCGCCAGCAGCTTGTGGGGTCGGGACATCGATGGGTCTGGAAACACCATATATTTT.

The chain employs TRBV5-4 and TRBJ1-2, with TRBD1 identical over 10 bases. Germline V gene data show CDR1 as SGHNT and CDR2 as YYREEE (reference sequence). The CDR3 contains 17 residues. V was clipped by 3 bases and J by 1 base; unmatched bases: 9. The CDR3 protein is CASSWDRGLIGNYGYTF. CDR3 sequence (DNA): TGTGCCAGCAGCTGGGACAGGGGTCTAATTGGTAACTATGGCTACACCTTC.

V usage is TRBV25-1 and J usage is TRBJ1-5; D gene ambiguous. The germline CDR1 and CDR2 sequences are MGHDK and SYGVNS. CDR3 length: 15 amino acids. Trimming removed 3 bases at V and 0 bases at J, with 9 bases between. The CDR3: CASSESGVSNQPQHF. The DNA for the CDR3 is TGTGCCAGCAGTGAGTCAGGAGTTAGCAATCAGCCCCAGCATTTT.

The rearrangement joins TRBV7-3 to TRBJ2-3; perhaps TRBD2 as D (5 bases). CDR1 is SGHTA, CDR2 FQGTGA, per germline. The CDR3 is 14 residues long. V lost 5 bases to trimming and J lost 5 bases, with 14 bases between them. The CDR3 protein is CASSPGMTGDTQYF. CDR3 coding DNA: TGTGCCAGCAGCCCGGGGATGACGGGAGATACGCAGTATTTT.

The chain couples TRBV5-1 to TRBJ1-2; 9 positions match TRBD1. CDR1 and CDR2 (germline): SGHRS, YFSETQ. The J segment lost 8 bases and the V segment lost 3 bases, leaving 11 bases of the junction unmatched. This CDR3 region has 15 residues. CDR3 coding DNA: TGCGCCAGCAGCTCAACACAGGGGGCGCTGGACGGCTACACCTTC. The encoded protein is CASSSTQGALDGYTF.

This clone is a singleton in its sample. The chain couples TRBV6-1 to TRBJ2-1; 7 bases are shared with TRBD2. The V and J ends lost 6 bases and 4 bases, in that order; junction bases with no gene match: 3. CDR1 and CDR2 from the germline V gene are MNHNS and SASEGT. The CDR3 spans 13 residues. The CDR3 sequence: CASRVAGYNEQFF. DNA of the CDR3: TGTGCCAGCAGGGTAGCGGGTTACAATGAGCAGTTCTTC.